This is a list of T cell receptor beta chains from one sample in a study of a mutant IDH1 vaccine in newly diagnosed glioma. These receptors have no known antigen. The assay was immunoSEQ multiplex PCR, and TCRdb's table has in-frame clones only and misses some. There are under 55,000 clones in the sample; over 75% occur only once, and around 2.2% lies in the top ten. The sequencing used PBMCs, collected from a glioma patient whose treatment included an IDH1 peptide vaccine. The receptors were sampled from a man aged 50-59 years with glioma. Both conserved end residues are part of each CDR3. The D gene is left open where the match is weak. The size of a clone is reported for some rows only, either as once, few or many, or as a class for expanded clones.

V gene	clone size	D gene	J gene	CDR3 protein	CDR3 DNA
TRBV21-1	.	.	TRBJ2-7	CATYSPTGSRNEQYF	TGTGCCACCTATTCACCCACGGGATCCAGGAACGAGCAGTACTTC
TRBV5-6	few	.	TRBJ2-1	CASSGVPSSYNEQFF	TGTGCCAGCAGCGGAGTTCCCAGCTCCTACAATGAGCAGTTCTTC
TRBV19	.	TRBD1	TRBJ1-2	CASRDRDRSNYGYTF	TGTGCCAGTAGGGACCGGGACAGGAGTAACTATGGCTACACCTTC
TRBV19	.	.	TRBJ1-2	CASQGGAWGYTF	TGTGCCAGTCAAGGAGGGGCGTGGGGCTACACCTTC
TRBV4-2	.	TRBD2	TRBJ2-7	CASSQAVAGGYEQYF	TGTGCCAGCAGCCAAGCGGTAGCGGGGGGCTACGAGCAGTACTTC
TRBV10-1	.	.	TRBJ2-5	CASSESTLGGRETQYF	TGCGCCAGCAGTGAGTCGACTCTAGGAGGTAGAGAGACCCAGTACTTC
TRBV6-5	.	.	TRBJ2-1	CASSTDGGAYNEQFF	TGTGCCAGCAGTACGGACGGTGGGGCCTACAATGAGCAGTTCTTC
TRBV10-3	few	.	TRBJ1-4	CAISWGTNEKLFF	TGTGCCATCAGTTGGGGGACTAATGAAAAACTGTTTTTT
TRBV6-6	.	.	TRBJ2-4	CASRTLRGAGNIQYF	TGTGCCAGCAGAACCCTACGGGGGGCAGGAAACATTCAGTACTTC
TRBV6-5	.	TRBD1	TRBJ2-2	CASRQGQGFTGELFF	TGTGCCAGCAGACAAGGACAGGGGTTCACCGGGGAGCTGTTTTTT
TRBV28	.	.	TRBJ1-5	CASSLWSQPQHF	TGTGCCAGCAGTTTATGGAGCCAGCCCCAGCATTTT
TRBV7-2	.	TRBD1	TRBJ1-6	CASSLIAGTGDSPLHF	TGTGCCAGCAGCTTAATAGCGGGGACAGGGGATTCACCCCTCCACTTT
TRBV19	.	TRBD1	TRBJ2-7	CASSTGTGGLNEQYF	TGTGCCAGTAGTACCGGGACAGGGGGCTTAAACGAGCAGTACTTC
TRBV11-3	.	TRBD2	TRBJ2-1	CASSLALAGGGEQFF	TGTGCCAGCAGCTTAGCCTTAGCGGGAGGCGGTGAGCAGTTCTTC
TRBV6-6	.	TRBD1	TRBJ2-3	CASSYRQGARTDTQYF	TGTGCCAGCAGTTACCGACAGGGGGCCCGCACAGATACGCAGTATTTT
TRBV4-1	once	TRBD2	TRBJ2-3	CASSLGTSVGDTQYF	TGCGCCAGCAGCCTCGGGACTAGCGTTGGAGATACGCAGTATTTT
TRBV19	.	.	TRBJ2-7	CASSIELTYEQYF	TGTGCCAGTAGTATAGAGCTGACCTACGAGCAGTACTTC
TRBV25-1	.	.	TRBJ2-2	CASRGVGDFGYTGELFF	TGTGCCAGCAGGGGGGTAGGGGATTTTGGATACACCGGGGAGCTGTTTTTT
TRBV27	.	.	TRBJ2-1	CASSSGHSYNEQFF	TGTGCCAGCAGTAGCGGCCACTCCTACAATGAGCAGTTCTTC
TRBV5-6	.	TRBD2	TRBJ2-3	CASSLMSGRNTQYF	TGTGCCAGCAGCTTGATGAGCGGGAGGAATACGCAGTATTTT
TRBV18	.	.	TRBJ1-1	CASSPRQTLNTEAFF	TGTGCCAGCTCACCGCGACAGACTTTGAACACTGAAGCTTTCTTT
TRBV11-1	.	TRBD1	TRBJ1-4	CASSTRQGKMGKLFF	TGTGCCAGCAGCACCCGACAGGGGAAGATGGGAAAACTGTTTTTT
TRBV5-4	.	.	TRBJ2-1	CASTSQRRVYNEQFF	TGTGCCAGCACCTCTCAACGGAGAGTTTACAATGAGCAGTTCTTC
TRBV19	.	TRBD1	TRBJ2-2	CASSIGQGGTGELFF	TGTGCCAGTAGTATCGGACAGGGCGGTACCGGGGAGCTGTTTTTT
TRBV6-4	.	TRBD2	TRBJ2-1	CASSERENNEQFF	TGTGCCAGCAGTGAGCGGGAGAACAATGAGCAGTTCTTC
TRBV28	.	TRBD1	TRBJ2-7	CASSLWTGAYEQYF	TGTGCCAGCAGTTTATGGACAGGGGCCTACGAGCAGTACTTC
TRBV6-6	.	.	TRBJ1-4	CASFTPSLNEKLFF	TGTGCCAGCTTCACGCCGAGCCTTAATGAAAAACTGTTTTTT
TRBV4-2	few	.	TRBJ1-2	CASSQGEGTYGYTF	TGTGCCAGCAGCCAAGGTGAGGGCACCTATGGCTACACCTTC
TRBV19	once	.	TRBJ1-1	CASSIGGNTEAFF	TGTGCCAGTAGTATCGGGGGGAACACTGAAGCTTTCTTT
TRBV5-6	.	TRBD1	TRBJ1-2	CASRRDSYGYTF	TGTGCCAGCAGGAGGGACAGCTATGGCTACACCTTC
TRBV7-8	.	.	TRBJ1-6	CATRRGRNSPLHF	TGTGCCACCCGGCGAGGCCGGAATTCACCCCTCCACTTT
TRBV7-9	few	.	TRBJ1-1	CASTYRDTEAFF	TGTGCCAGCACCTACAGAGACACTGAAGCTTTCTTT
TRBV5-1	few	TRBD1	TRBJ2-1	CASSPRLDRVSYNEQFF	TGCGCCAGCAGCCCCCGTCTCGACAGGGTCTCCTACAATGAGCAGTTCTTC
TRBV2	.	.	TRBJ1-1	CASSPSRGGHGTSTEAFF	TGTGCCAGCAGTCCCTCCCGGGGGGGTCACGGAACTAGCACTGAAGCTTTCTTT
TRBV5-6	.	TRBD1	TRBJ1-1	CASSLKGQGLNTEAFF	TGTGCCAGCAGCTTGAAGGGACAGGGGTTGAACACTGAAGCTTTCTTT
TRBV5-1	.	.	TRBJ2-2	CASSLEGGGAPVTGELFF	TGCGCCAGCAGCTTGGAGGGCGGGGGCGCCCCGGTCACCGGGGAGCTGTTTTTT
TRBV5-1	.	.	TRBJ2-5	CASSLRYQETQYF	TGCGCCAGCAGCTTGCGGTACCAAGAGACCCAGTACTTC
TRBV29-1	.	.	TRBJ1-1	CSVVGNTEAFF	TGCAGCGTTGTCGGTAACACTGAAGCTTTCTTT
TRBV6-5	.	TRBD2	TRBJ2-1	CASSYSTSGTGNEQFF	TGTGCCAGCAGTTACTCGACTAGCGGGACTGGCAATGAGCAGTTCTTC
TRBV5-1	.	.	TRBJ1-6	CASSLARESSYNSPLHF	TGCGCCAGCAGCTTGGCGCGGGAAAGCTCCTATAATTCACCCCTCCACTTT
TRBV28	.	.	TRBJ2-7	CASRDTSYEQYF	TGTGCCAGCAGAGATACATCCTACGAGCAGTACTTC
TRBV7-9	.	.	TRBJ1-5	CASSQGPTGPNQPQHF	TGTGCCAGCAGCCAGGGTCCCACCGGACCTAATCAGCCCCAGCATTTT
TRBV4-2	.	TRBD1	TRBJ1-5	CASSQENRGGNQPQHF	TGTGCCAGCAGCCAAGAAAACAGGGGTGGCAATCAGCCCCAGCATTTT